This T cell receptor beta chain comes out of a study of shared clonotypes between healthy human individuals. Per the germline V gene, CDR1 is SGHRS and CDR2 is YFSETQ. The V end lost 1 base, the J end lost 4 bases, and 18 bases lay between the germline ends. This CDR3 has 17 amino acids. On this clone: Antigen specificity is unknown.

Regarding the study as a whole: Sharing across four donors was highest in naive CD4 (roughly 5%) and lowest in memory CD8 (roughly 0.4%). It was the few donors that limited the genetic and exposure-history diversity represented.

The assay was immunoSEQ multiplex PCR, and TCRdb's table has in-frame clones only and misses some. The table lists about 2.5 million clones, under 95% of them singletons. Recent acute infections and vaccinations were absent in the healthy HIV-negative adult donors. The chain couples TRBV5-1 to TRBJ1-5; weak D call: TRBD1 (5 bases). The sequence came from a man younger than 35 in good health. Some clones in this sample may be carry-over from other donors' samples. The sample consisted of naive CD4+ T cells from PBMCs. Subset specified: CD45RA+ positively selected. CDR3 DNA: TGCGCCAGCAGCTTGTGGGGGGTTGAGGAAGATAATCAGCCCCAGCATTTT. Translation gives CASSLWGVEEDNQPQHF.